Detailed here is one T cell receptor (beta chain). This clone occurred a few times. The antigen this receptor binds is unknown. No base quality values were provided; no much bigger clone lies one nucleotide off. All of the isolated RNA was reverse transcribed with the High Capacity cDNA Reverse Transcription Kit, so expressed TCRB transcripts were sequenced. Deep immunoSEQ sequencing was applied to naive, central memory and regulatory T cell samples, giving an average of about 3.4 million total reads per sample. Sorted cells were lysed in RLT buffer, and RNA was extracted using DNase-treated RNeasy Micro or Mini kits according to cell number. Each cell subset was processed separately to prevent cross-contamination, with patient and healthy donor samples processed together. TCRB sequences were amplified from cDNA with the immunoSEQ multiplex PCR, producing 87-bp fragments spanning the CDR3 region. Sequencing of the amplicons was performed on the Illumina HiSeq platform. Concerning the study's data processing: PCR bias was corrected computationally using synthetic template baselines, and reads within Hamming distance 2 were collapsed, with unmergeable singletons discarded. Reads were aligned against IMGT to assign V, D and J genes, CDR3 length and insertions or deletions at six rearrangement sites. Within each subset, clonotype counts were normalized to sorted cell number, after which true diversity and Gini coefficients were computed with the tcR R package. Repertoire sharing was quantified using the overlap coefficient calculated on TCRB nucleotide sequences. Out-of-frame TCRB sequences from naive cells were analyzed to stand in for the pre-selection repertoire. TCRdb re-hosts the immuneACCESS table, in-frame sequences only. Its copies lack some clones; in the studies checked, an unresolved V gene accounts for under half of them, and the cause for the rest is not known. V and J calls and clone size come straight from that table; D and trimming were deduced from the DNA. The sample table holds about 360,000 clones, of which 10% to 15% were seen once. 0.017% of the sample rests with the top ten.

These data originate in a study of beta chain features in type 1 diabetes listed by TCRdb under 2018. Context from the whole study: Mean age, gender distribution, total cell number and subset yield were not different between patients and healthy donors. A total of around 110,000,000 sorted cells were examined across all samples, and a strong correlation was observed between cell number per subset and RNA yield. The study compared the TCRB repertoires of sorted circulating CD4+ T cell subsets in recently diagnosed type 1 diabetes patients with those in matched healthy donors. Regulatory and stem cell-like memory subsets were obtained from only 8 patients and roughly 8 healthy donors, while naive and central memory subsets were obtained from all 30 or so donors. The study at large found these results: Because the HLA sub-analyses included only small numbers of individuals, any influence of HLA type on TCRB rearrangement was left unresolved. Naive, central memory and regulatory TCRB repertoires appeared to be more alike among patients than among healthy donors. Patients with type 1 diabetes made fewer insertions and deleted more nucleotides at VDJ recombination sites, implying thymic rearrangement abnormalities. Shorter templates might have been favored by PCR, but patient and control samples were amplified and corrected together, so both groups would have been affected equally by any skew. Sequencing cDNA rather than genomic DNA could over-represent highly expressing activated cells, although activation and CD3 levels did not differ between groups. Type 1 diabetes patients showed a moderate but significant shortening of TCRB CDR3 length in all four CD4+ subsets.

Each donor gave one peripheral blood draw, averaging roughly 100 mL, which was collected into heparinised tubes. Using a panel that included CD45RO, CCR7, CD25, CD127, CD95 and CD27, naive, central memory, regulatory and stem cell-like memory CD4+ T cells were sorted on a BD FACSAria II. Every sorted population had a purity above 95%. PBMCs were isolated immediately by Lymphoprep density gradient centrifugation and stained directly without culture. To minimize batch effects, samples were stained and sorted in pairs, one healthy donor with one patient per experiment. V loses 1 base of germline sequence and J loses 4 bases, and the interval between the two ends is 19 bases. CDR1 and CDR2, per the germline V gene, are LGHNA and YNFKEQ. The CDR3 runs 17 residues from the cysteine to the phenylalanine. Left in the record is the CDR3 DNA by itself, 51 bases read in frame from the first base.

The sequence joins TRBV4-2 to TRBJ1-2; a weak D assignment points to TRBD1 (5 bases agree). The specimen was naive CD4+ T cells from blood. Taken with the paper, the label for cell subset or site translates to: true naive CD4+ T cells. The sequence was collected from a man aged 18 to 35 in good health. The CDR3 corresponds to CASSQGAQLAGGYGYTF. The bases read TGTGCCAGCAGCCAAGGGGCACAACTAGCCGGGGGCTATGGCTACACCTTC.